The text below deals with one TCR beta chain. This sample was taken from a study of T cell responses to AZD1222 COVID-19 vaccine. The table came from immunoSEQ multiplex PCR; TCRdb's copy has only in-frame clones and leaves some out. Of over 85,000 clones in the sample, roughly nine tenths were seen once. Trimming cost V 1 base and J 4 bases, with 14 bases left between them. Germline V gives CDR1 SGHTS, CDR2 YDEGEE. The CDR3 extends over 15 amino acids. The sequenced sample was peripheral blood, obtained 28 days after the second AZD1222 dose. This TCR was recovered from an adult who received the AZD1222 COVID-19 vaccine. The rearrangement joins TRBV5-8 to TRBJ1-2; D is perhaps TRBD1 (5 bases). CDR3 sequence: CASSLSGPGTYGYTF. In DNA form, the CDR3 reads TGTGCCAGCAGCTTGTCGGGGCCAGGAACCTATGGCTACACCTTC.